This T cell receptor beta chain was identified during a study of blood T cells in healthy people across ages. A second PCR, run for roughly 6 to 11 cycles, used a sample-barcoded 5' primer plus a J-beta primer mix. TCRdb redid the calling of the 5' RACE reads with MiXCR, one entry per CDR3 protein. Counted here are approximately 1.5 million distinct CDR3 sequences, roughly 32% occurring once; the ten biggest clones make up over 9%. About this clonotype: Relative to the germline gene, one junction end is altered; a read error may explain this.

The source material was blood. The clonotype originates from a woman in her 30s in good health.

The CDR3 sequence is CARSPEEDQPQHF. The CDR3 nucleotides are TGTGCCCGCAGCCCTGAGGAGGATCAGCCCCAGCATTTT. The chain links TRBV7-9 to TRBJ1-5; D is uncertain. The CDR3 consists of 13 residues. CDR1 and CDR2 from the germline V gene are SEHNR and FQNEAQ (reference sequence).